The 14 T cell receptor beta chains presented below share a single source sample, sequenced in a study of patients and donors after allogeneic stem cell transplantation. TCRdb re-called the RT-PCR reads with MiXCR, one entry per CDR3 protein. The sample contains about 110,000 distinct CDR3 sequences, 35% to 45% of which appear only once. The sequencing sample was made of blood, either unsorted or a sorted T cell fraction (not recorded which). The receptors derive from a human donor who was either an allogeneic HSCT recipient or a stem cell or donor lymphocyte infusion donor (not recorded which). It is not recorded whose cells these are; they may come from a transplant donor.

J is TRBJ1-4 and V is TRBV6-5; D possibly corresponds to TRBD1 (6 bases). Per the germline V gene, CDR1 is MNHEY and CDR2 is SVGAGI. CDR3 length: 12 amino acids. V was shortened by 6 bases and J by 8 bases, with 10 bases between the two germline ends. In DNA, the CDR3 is TGTGCCAGCAGACAGGGTGGGGAAAAACTGTTTTTT. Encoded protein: CASRQGGEKLFF.

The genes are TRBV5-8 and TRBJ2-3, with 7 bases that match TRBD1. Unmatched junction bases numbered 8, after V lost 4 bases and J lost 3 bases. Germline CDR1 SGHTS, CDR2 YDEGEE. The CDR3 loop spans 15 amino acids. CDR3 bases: TGTGCCAGCAGCCCCTTCCTCAGGGGGACAGATACGCAGTATTTT. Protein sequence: CASSPFLRGTDTQYF.

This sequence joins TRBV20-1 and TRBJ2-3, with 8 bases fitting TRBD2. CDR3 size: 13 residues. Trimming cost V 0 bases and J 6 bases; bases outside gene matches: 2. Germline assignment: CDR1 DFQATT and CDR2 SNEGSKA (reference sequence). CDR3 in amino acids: CSARDGTRDTQYF. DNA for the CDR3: TGCAGTGCTAGAGACGGGACTAGGGATACGCAGTATTTT.

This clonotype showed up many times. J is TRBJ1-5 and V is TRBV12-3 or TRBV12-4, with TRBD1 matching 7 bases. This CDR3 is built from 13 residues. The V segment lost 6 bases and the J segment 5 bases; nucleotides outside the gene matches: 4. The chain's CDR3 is CASSVTGHQPQHF. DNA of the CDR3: TGTGCCAGCAGCGTGACAGGGCATCAGCCCCAGCATTTT.

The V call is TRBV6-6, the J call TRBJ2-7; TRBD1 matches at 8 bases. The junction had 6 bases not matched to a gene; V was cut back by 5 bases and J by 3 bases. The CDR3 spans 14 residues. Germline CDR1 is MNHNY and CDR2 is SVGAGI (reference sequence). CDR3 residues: CASSEGQGNYEQYF. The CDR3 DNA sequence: TGTGCCAGCAGTGAAGGACAGGGCAACTACGAGCAGTACTTC.

Here the CDR3 DNA reads TGTGCCAGCAGCTCCCACCCCGACAGGGGGGAAAAACTGTTTTTT. It specifies CASSSHPDRGEKLFF. The genes are TRBV13 and TRBJ1-4, with TRBD1 matching 9 bases. The germline CDR1 and CDR2 sequences are PRHDT and FYEKMQ (reference sequence). CDR3 size: 15 residues. Losses at the gene ends were 4 bases for V and 8 bases for J; bases not matched to a gene: 8.

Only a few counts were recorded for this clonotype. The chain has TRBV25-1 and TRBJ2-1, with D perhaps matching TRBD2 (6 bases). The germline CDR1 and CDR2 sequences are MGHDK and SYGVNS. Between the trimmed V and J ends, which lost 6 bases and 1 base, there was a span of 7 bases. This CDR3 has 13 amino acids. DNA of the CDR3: TGTGCCAGCAGGCGGGAATCCTACAATGAGCAGTTCTTC. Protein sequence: CASRRESYNEQFF.

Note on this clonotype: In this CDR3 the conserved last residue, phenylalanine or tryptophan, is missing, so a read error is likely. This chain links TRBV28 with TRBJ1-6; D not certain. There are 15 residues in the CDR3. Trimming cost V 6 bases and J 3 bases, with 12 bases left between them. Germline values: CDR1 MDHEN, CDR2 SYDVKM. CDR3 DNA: TGTGCCAGCAGCTTACGTCGGTACTATAATTCACCCCTCCACTTG. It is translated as CASSLRRYYNSPLHL.

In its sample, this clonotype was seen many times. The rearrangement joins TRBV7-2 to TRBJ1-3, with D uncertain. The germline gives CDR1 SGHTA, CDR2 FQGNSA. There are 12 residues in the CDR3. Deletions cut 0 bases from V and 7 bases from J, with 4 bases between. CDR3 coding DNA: TGTGCCAGCAGCTTAGCGGGGAACACCATATATTTT. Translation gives CASSLAGNTIYF.

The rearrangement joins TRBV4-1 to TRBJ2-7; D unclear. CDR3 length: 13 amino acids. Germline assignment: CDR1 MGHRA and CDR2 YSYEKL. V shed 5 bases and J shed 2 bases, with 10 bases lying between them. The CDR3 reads CASSYLFPYEQYF. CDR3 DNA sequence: TGCGCCAGCAGCTACCTCTTTCCCTACGAGCAGTACTTC.

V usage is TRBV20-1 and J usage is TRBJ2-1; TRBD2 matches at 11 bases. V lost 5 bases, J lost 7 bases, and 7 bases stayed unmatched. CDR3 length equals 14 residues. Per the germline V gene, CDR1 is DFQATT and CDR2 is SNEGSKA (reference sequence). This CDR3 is CSASGTSGWNEQFF. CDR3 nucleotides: TGCAGTGCTTCTGGGACTAGCGGTTGGAATGAGCAGTTCTTC.

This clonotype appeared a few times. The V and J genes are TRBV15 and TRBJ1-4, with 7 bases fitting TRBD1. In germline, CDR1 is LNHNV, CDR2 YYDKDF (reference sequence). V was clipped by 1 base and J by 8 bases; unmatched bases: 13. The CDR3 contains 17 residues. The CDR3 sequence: CATSRGRGALHSEKLFF. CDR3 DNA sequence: TGTGCCACCAGCAGAGGCAGGGGGGCCTTGCACTCCGAAAAACTGTTTTTT.

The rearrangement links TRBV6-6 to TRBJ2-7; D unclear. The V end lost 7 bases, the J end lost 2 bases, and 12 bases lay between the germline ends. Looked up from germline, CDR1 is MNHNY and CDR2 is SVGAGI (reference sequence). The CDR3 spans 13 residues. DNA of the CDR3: TGTGCCAGCAATCCAAGGCAAACCTACGAGCAGTACTTC. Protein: CASNPRQTYEQYF.

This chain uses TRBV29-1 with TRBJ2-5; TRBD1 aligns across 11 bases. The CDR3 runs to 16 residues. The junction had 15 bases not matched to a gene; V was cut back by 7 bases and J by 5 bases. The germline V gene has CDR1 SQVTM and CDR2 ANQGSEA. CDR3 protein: CSASFGQGAYRETQYF. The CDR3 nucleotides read TGCAGCGCCTCTTTTGGACAGGGGGCGTATCGGGAGACCCAGTACTTC.